The source of this T cell receptor (beta chain) is a study of control samples from healthy donors and cancer patients. This clone has more than one count but fewer than ten. V dropped 3 bases and J dropped 9 bases, with 12 bases sitting between them. The CDR3 extends over 13 amino acids. Germline CDR1 ENHRY, CDR2 SYGVKD. The table came from immunoSEQ multiplex PCR; TCRdb's copy has only in-frame clones and leaves some out. The sample lists tens of thousands of clones; 70% to 75% were seen once. Input material: formalin-fixed, paraffin-embedded tissue. J is TRBJ2-1 and V is TRBV10-3, with D possibly TRBD2 on 6 matching bases. The source of this sequence is a male donor with melanoma. CDR3 in amino acids: CAISETGVSEQFF. CDR3 bases: TGTGCCATCAGTGAAACGGGGGTGAGTGAGCAGTTCTTC.